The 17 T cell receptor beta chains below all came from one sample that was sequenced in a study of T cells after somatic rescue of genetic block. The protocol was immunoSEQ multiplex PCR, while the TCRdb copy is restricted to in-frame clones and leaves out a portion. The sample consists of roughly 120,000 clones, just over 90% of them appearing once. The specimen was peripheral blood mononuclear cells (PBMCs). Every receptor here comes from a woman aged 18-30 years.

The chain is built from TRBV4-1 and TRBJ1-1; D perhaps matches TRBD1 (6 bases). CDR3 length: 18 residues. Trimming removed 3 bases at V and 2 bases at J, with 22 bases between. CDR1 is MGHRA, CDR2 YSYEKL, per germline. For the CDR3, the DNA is TGCGCCAGCAGCCACCCCGGTGGGGGGCGCCGAGGTAACACTGAAGCTTTCTTT. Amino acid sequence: CASSHPGGGRRGNTEAFF.

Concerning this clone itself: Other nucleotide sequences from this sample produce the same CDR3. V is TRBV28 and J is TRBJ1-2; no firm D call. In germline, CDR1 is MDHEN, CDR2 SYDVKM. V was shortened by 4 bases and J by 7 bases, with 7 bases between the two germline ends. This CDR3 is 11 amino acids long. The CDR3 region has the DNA TGTGCCAGCAGTTCGCCACGTGGCTACACCTTC. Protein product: CASSSPRGYTF.

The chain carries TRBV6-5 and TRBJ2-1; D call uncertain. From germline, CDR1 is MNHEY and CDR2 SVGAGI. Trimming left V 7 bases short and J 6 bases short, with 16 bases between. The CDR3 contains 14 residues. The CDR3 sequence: CASTTYRPPNEQFF. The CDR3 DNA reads TGTGCCAGCACTACCTACCGTCCCCCCAATGAGCAGTTCTTC.

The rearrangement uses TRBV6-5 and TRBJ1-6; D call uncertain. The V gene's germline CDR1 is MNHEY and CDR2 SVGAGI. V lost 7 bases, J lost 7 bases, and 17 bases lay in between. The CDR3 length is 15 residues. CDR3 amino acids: CASTLSWTVNSPLHF. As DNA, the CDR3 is TGTGCCAGCACCCTCTCGTGGACGGTAAATTCACCCCTCCACTTT.

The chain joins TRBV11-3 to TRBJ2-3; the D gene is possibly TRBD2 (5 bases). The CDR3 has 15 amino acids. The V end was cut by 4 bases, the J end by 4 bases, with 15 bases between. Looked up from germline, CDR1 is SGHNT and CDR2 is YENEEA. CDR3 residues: CASSSTGSDPDTQYF. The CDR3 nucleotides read TGTGCCAGCAGCTCGACGGGGTCAGACCCAGATACGCAGTATTTT.

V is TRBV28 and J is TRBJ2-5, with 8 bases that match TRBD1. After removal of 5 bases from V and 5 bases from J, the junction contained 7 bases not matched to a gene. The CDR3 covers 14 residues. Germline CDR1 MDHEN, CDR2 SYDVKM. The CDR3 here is CASSLPRGRETQYF. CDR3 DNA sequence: TGTGCCAGCAGTCTACCCAGGGGGCGGGAGACCCAGTACTTC.

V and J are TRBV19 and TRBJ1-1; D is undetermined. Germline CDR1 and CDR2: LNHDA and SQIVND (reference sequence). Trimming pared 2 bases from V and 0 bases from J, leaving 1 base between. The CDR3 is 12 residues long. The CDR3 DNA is TGTGCCAGTAGTATACTGAACACTGAAGCTTTCTTT. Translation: CASSILNTEAFF.

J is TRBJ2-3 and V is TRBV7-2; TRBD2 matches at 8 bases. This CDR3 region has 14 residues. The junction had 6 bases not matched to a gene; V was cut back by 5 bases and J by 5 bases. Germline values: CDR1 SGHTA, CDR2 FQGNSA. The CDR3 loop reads CASSPGLAIDTQYF. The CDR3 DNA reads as TGTGCCAGCAGCCCAGGACTAGCCATAGATACGCAGTATTTT.

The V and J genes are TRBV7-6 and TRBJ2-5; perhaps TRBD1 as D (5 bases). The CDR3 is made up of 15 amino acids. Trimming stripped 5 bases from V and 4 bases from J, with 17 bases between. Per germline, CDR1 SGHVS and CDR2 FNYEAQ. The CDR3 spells CASSPVQGLGETQYF. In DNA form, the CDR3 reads TGTGCCAGCAGCCCGGTCCAGGGTCTTGGAGAGACCCAGTACTTC.

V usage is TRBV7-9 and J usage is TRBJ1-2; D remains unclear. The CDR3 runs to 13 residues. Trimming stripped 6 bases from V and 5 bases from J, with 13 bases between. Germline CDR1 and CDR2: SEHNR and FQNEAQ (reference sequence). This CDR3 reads CASSITEPYGYTF. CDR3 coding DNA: TGTGCCAGCAGTATCACCGAACCTTATGGCTACACCTTC. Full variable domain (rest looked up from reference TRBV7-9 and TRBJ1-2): DTGVSQNPRHKITKRGQNVTFRCDPISEHNRLYWYRQTLGQGPEFLTYFQNEAQLEKSRLLSDRFSAERPKGSFSTLEIQRTEQGDSAMYLCASSITEPYGYTFGSGTRLTVV.

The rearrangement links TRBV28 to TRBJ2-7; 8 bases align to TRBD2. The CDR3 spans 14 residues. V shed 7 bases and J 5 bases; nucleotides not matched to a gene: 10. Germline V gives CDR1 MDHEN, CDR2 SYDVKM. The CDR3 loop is CASTVGRGANEQYF. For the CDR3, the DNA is TGTGCCAGCACCGTCGGGAGGGGGGCGAACGAGCAGTACTTC. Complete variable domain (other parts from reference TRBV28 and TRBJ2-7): DVKVTQSSRYLVKRTGEKVFLECVQDMDHENMFWYRQDPGLGLRLIYFSYDVKMKEKGDIPEGYSVSREKKERFSLILESASTNQTSMYLCASTVGRGANEQYFGPGTRLTVT.

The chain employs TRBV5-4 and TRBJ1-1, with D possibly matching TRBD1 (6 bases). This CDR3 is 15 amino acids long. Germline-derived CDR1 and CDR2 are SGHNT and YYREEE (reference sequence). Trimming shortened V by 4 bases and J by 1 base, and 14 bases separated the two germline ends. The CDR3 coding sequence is TGTGCCAGCAGCCCTCCGACAGGTTCGAACACTGAAGCTTTCTTT. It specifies CASSPPTGSNTEAFF.

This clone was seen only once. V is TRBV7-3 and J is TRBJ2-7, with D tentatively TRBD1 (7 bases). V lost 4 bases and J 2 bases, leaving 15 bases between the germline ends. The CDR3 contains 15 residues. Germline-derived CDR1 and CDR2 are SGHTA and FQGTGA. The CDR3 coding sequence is TGTGCCAGCAGCTCGCGGGGACAGCCCACCTACGAGCAGTACTTC. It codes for CASSSRGQPTYEQYF. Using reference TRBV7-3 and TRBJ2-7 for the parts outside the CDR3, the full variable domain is GAGVSQTPSNKVTEKGKYVELRCDPISGHTALYWYRQSLGQGPEFLIYFQGTGAADDSGLPNDRFFAVRPEGSVSTLKIQRTERGDSAVYLCASSSRGQPTYEQYFGPGTRLTVT.

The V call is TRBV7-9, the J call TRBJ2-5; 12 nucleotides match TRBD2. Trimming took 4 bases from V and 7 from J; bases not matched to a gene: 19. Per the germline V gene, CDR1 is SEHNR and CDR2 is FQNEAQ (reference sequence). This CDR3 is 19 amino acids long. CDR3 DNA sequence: TGTGCCAGCAGCTCAACTTGGACTAGCGGGGTCCCTATGGGGGGGACCCAGTACTTC. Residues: CASSSTWTSGVPMGGTQYF. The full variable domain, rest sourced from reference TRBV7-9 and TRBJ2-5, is DTGVSQNPRHKITKRGQNVTFRCDPISEHNRLYWYRQTLGQGPEFLTYFQNEAQLEKSRLLSDRFSAERPKGSFSTLEIQRTEQGDSAMYLCASSSTWTSGVPMGGTQYFGPGTRLLVL.

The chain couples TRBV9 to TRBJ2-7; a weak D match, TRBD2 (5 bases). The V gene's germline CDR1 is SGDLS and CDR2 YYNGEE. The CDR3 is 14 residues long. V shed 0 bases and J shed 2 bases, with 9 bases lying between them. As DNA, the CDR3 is TGTGCCAGCAGCGTAGGGGAGCCAGCCTACGAGCAGTACTTC. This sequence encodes CASSVGEPAYEQYF. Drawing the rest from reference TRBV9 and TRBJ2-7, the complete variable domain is DSGVTQTPKHLITATGQRVTLRCSPRSGDLSVYWYQQSLDQGLQFLIQYYNGEERAKGNILERFSAQQFPDLHSELNLSSLELGDSALYFCASSVGEPAYEQYFGPGTRLTVT.

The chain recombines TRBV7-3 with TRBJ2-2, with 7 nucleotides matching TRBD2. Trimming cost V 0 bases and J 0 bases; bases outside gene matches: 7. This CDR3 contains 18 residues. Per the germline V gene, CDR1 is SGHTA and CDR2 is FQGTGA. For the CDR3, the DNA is TGTGCCAGCAGCTTAACGTCAGGCCTAGCGGCGAACACCGGGGAGCTGTTTTTT. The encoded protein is CASSLTSGLAANTGELFF.

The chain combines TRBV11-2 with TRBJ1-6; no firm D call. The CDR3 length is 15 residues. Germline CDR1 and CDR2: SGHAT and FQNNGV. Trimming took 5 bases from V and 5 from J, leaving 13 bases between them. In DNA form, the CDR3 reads TGTGCCAGCAGCCCCAGACCAGACGATAATTCACCCCTCCACTTT. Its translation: CASSPRPDDNSPLHF.